A selection of T cell receptor beta chains follows, all from one sample in a study of shared clonotypes between healthy human individuals. Repertoires were generated with immunoSEQ multiplex PCR, while TCRdb's copy carries only in-frame clones and drops some. Counted here are around 88,000 clones, approximately 75% occurring once; the ten biggest clones make up 50%. The sample consisted of memory CD8+ T cells sorted from blood. The origin of the receptors is a man in his thirties or forties in good health. Each CDR3 is given with its conserved first and last residue. The order of the fields is J gene, D gene, clone size, V gene, CDR3 protein, CDR3 DNA. D genes are given only for firm matches. Clone size, where shown, is once, few, many, or a class for clones that have expanded.

J gene: TRBJ2-1
D gene: NA
clone size: NA
V gene: TRBV6-5
CDR3 protein: CASSAGYNEQFF
CDR3 DNA: TGTGCCAGCAGTGCCGGTTACAATGAGCAGTTCTTC

J gene: TRBJ2-3
D gene: TRBD1
clone size: NA
V gene: TRBV7-9
CDR3 protein: CASSPRTGTGVSTDTQYF
CDR3 DNA: TGTGCCAGCAGCCCCCGAACCGGGACAGGGGTTTCCACAGATACGCAGTATTTT

J gene: TRBJ2-7
D gene: NA
clone size: NA
V gene: TRBV28
CDR3 protein: CASSDDSYEQYF
CDR3 DNA: TGTGCCAGCAGTGACGACTCATACGAGCAGTACTTC

J gene: TRBJ2-5
D gene: NA
clone size: NA
V gene: TRBV7-2
CDR3 protein: CASSLDRKETQYF
CDR3 DNA: TGTGCCAGCAGCTTAGACAGAAAAGAGACCCAGTACTTC

J gene: TRBJ2-1
D gene: NA
clone size: NA
V gene: TRBV27
CDR3 protein: CASSSYDKGSEQFF
CDR3 DNA: TGTGCCAGCAGTTCCTACGATAAGGGATCTGAGCAGTTCTTC

J gene: TRBJ2-3
D gene: NA
clone size: NA
V gene: TRBV2
CDR3 protein: CASRGTGSTQYF
CDR3 DNA: TGTGCCAGCAGAGGTACAGGGAGCACGCAGTATTTT

J gene: TRBJ2-5
D gene: TRBD1
clone size: NA
V gene: TRBV25-1
CDR3 protein: CASSEQGVQETQYF
CDR3 DNA: TGTGCCAGCAGCGAACAGGGGGTCCAAGAGACCCAGTACTTC

J gene: TRBJ2-7
D gene: TRBD2
clone size: few
V gene: TRBV6-1
CDR3 protein: CASSVTSGSSYEQYF
CDR3 DNA: TGTGCCAGCAGTGTGACTAGCGGGAGCTCCTACGAGCAGTACTTC

J gene: TRBJ2-7
D gene: TRBD1
clone size: NA
V gene: TRBV7-9
CDR3 protein: CASSSTRQGFYEQYF
CDR3 DNA: TGTGCCAGCAGCTCAACCCGACAGGGGTTCTACGAGCAGTACTTC

J gene: TRBJ1-1
D gene: NA
clone size: NA
V gene: TRBV9
CDR3 protein: CASSDPRANTEAFF
CDR3 DNA: TGTGCCAGCAGCGACCCTAGGGCGAACACTGAAGCTTTCTTT

J gene: TRBJ1-5
D gene: NA
clone size: NA
V gene: TRBV27
CDR3 protein: CASNKGGGNQPQHF
CDR3 DNA: TGTGCCAGCAATAAGGGGGGTGGCAATCAGCCCCAGCATTTT

J gene: TRBJ1-2
D gene: NA
clone size: medium-sized
V gene: TRBV27
CDR3 protein: CASSTSPPGLYGYTF
CDR3 DNA: TGTGCCAGCAGCACATCTCCGCCAGGTCTCTATGGCTACACCTTC

J gene: TRBJ1-3
D gene: NA
clone size: NA
V gene: TRBV2
CDR3 protein: CASSQYSLLSGNTIYF
CDR3 DNA: TGTGCCAGCAGCCAATACAGTCTCCTCTCTGGAAACACCATATATTTT

J gene: TRBJ2-7
D gene: NA
clone size: once
V gene: TRBV10-3
CDR3 protein: CAISNDGPYEQYF
CDR3 DNA: TGTGCCATCAGTAACGACGGCCCCTACGAGCAGTACTTC

J gene: TRBJ2-1
D gene: NA
clone size: few
V gene: TRBV7-6
CDR3 protein: CASSPTGWAGKDYNEQFF
CDR3 DNA: TGTGCCAGCAGTCCGACAGGTTGGGCAGGGAAGGATTACAATGAGCAGTTCTTC

J gene: TRBJ1-1
D gene: TRBD1
clone size: few
V gene: TRBV5-1
CDR3 protein: CASSLKGQGNTEAFF
CDR3 DNA: TGCGCCAGCAGCTTGAAGGGACAGGGAAACACTGAAGCTTTCTTT

J gene: TRBJ2-1
D gene: TRBD2
clone size: NA
V gene: TRBV5-1
CDR3 protein: CASSLTSAIEQFF
CDR3 DNA: TGCGCCAGCAGCCTGACTAGCGCCATTGAGCAGTTCTTC

J gene: TRBJ2-1
D gene: TRBD2
clone size: once
V gene: TRBV5-4
CDR3 protein: CASSATSGSHNEQFF
CDR3 DNA: TGTGCCAGCAGCGCGACTAGCGGGAGTCACAATGAGCAGTTCTTC

J gene: TRBJ2-1
D gene: NA
clone size: NA
V gene: TRBV18
CDR3 protein: CASSPDQGGNNEQFF
CDR3 DNA: TGTGCCAGCTCACCGGACCAGGGGGGAAACAATGAGCAGTTCTTC

J gene: TRBJ1-1
D gene: NA
clone size: NA
V gene: TRBV29-1
CDR3 protein: CSVRPMNTEAFF
CDR3 DNA: TGCAGCGTGAGACCCATGAACACTGAAGCTTTCTTT

J gene: TRBJ2-7
D gene: NA
clone size: NA
V gene: TRBV27
CDR3 protein: CASGAGLAPYEQYF
CDR3 DNA: TGTGCCAGCGGGGCGGGACTTGCTCCCTACGAGCAGTACTTC

J gene: TRBJ2-1
D gene: NA
clone size: NA
V gene: TRBV15
CDR3 protein: CATSDSGSYNEQFF
CDR3 DNA: TGTGCCACCAGCGACTCCGGCTCCTACAATGAGCAGTTCTTC

J gene: TRBJ1-2
D gene: NA
clone size: NA
V gene: TRBV7-9
CDR3 protein: CASSRTDNYGYTF
CDR3 DNA: TGTGCCAGCAGCCGGACGGATAACTATGGCTACACCTTC

J gene: TRBJ2-3
D gene: TRBD1
clone size: NA
V gene: TRBV10-3
CDR3 protein: CAISEGQDAVDTQYF
CDR3 DNA: TGTGCCATCAGCGAGGGACAGGACGCGGTAGATACGCAGTATTTT

J gene: TRBJ2-7
D gene: NA
clone size: NA
V gene: TRBV6-1
CDR3 protein: CASSSFYEQYF
CDR3 DNA: TGTGCCAGCAGTTCTTTTTACGAGCAGTACTTC

J gene: TRBJ2-1
D gene: TRBD1
clone size: NA
V gene: TRBV5-6
CDR3 protein: CASSIRTGWDEQFF
CDR3 DNA: TGTGCCAGCAGCATTAGGACAGGATGGGATGAGCAGTTCTTC

J gene: TRBJ1-5
D gene: NA
clone size: few
V gene: TRBV19
CDR3 protein: CASSIRGLNQPQHF
CDR3 DNA: TGTGCCAGTAGTATAAGGGGACTTAATCAGCCCCAGCATTTT

J gene: TRBJ2-2
D gene: TRBD2
clone size: NA
V gene: TRBV6-1
CDR3 protein: CASSVELAGGFHTGELFF
CDR3 DNA: TGTGCCAGCAGTGTGGAACTAGCGGGAGGATTTCACACCGGGGAGCTGTTTTTT

J gene: TRBJ2-3
D gene: NA
clone size: few
V gene: TRBV7-2
CDR3 protein: CASSSTFGSGGDTQYF
CDR3 DNA: TGTGCCAGCAGCTCTACCTTTGGTAGCGGTGGAGATACGCAGTATTTT

J gene: TRBJ2-1
D gene: TRBD2
clone size: NA
V gene: TRBV10-3
CDR3 protein: CAISEGRESNEQFF
CDR3 DNA: TGTGCCATCAGTGAGGGGCGGGAGAGCAATGAGCAGTTCTTC

J gene: TRBJ2-7
D gene: NA
clone size: few
V gene: TRBV28
CDR3 protein: CASSLRHEQYF
CDR3 DNA: TGTGCCAGCAGTTTACGGCACGAGCAGTACTTC

J gene: TRBJ2-7
D gene: NA
clone size: NA
V gene: TRBV28
CDR3 protein: CASKDPAEYYEQYF
CDR3 DNA: TGTGCCAGCAAGGATCCGGCGGAATACTACGAGCAGTACTTC

J gene: TRBJ1-1
D gene: NA
clone size: NA
V gene: TRBV18
CDR3 protein: CASSPEVRGRNTEAFF
CDR3 DNA: TGTGCCAGCTCACCCGAGGTCAGGGGACGGAACACTGAAGCTTTCTTT

J gene: TRBJ1-2
D gene: TRBD1
clone size: NA
V gene: TRBV9
CDR3 protein: CASSTTIHRGHGYTF
CDR3 DNA: TGTGCCAGCAGCACAACCATCCACAGGGGGCATGGCTACACCTTC

J gene: TRBJ2-7
D gene: NA
clone size: NA
V gene: TRBV28
CDR3 protein: CASNSIGYEQYF
CDR3 DNA: TGTGCCAGCAATAGCATAGGCTACGAGCAGTACTTC